This record covers a single T cell receptor (beta chain). The data stem from a study of cytomegalovirus exposure and HLA in healthy donors. Data came from immunoSEQ multiplex PCR; TCRdb stores just in-frame clones and leaves some out. This sample has roughly 140,000 clones, with 70% to 90% found just once. The V gene end was trimmed by 4 bases and the J gene end by 4 bases; junction bases not matched to a gene: 13. Germline V gene data show CDR1 as SGHTA and CDR2 as FQGNSA. The CDR3 has 16 amino acids. Sequencing was performed on PBMCs. J is TRBJ2-7 and V is TRBV7-2, with TRBD2 identical over 7 bases. The TCR comes from a woman aged 18-29 years in good health and CMV-seropositive. CDR3 residues: CASSYRWAGDRYEQYF. CDR3 DNA: TGTGCCAGCAGCTATCGGTGGGCGGGAGACCGTTACGAGCAGTACTTC.